What follows are 19 T cell receptor beta chains derived from one specimen sequenced in a study of siplizumab effects on memory and regulatory T cells. Method: immunoSEQ multiplex PCR; TCRdb's copy keeps in-frame clones and lacks some. The sample gives over 100,000 clones, roughly 93% of which show up once; roughly 0.62% is in the top ten. Sequenced sample: Tregs sorted from blood. The receptors were gathered from a human donor in good health.

This chain connects TRBV10-3 to TRBJ2-5; TRBD2 aligns across 15 bases. With V trimmed by 1 base and J by 6 bases, 9 bases remained unmatched. CDR3 length: 18 residues. The germline gives CDR1 ENHRY, CDR2 SYGVKD. CDR3 in DNA: TGTGCCATCAGTGAGTTCGGGCCGGGACTAGCGGGAGGACAGACCCAGTACTTC. It is translated as CAISEFGPGLAGGQTQYF.

The chain employs TRBV6-6 and TRBJ1-4, with 8 bases lining up with TRBD1. The length of the CDR3 is 15 residues. Germline V CDR1 and CDR2: MNHNY, SVGAGI (reference sequence). After removal of 4 bases from V and 4 bases from J, the junction contained 5 bases not matched to a gene. CDR3 DNA sequence: TGTGCCAGCAGTTTAACAGGGGGAATTAATGAAAAACTGTTTTTT. It yields the protein CASSLTGGINEKLFF.

The V call is TRBV5-4, the J call TRBJ1-6, with D hard to call. The CDR3 consists of 14 residues. Trimming stripped 0 bases from V and 6 bases from J, with 7 bases between. Germline CDR1 is SGHNT and CDR2 is YYREEE (reference sequence). The CDR3 DNA is TGTGCCAGCAGCTTGGGAAGAGCTAATTCACCCCTCCACTTT. It codes for CASSLGRANSPLHF.

The chain employs TRBV30 and TRBJ2-5; 7 nucleotides line up with TRBD2. V dropped 0 bases and J dropped 2; count of bases not matched to a gene: 6. The CDR3 is made up of 15 amino acids. Germline loops: CDR1 GTSNPN, CDR2 SVGIG (reference sequence). Written as DNA, the CDR3 is TGTGCCTGGAGTGTATCATCTAGCGGACAAGAGACCCAGTACTTC. Translation gives CAWSVSSSGQETQYF.

V gene TRBV7-2 combines with J gene TRBJ1-2; no firm D call. Per germline, CDR1 SGHTA and CDR2 FQGNSA. CDR3 length: 14 amino acids. Trimming took off 0 bases at V and 5 bases at J, with 10 bases between the two ends. The CDR3 loop reads CASSLAPRIYGYTF. The CDR3 DNA follows: TGTGCCAGCAGCTTAGCGCCCCGGATATATGGCTACACCTTC.

Concerning this clone itself: The junction does not match germline at one end; this may be a read error. This rearrangement joins TRBV15 to TRBJ1-2; tentatively, D is TRBD1 (6 bases). Germline assignment: CDR1 LNHNV and CDR2 YYDKDF (reference sequence). This CDR3 contains 16 residues. The CDR3 nucleotides read TGTGCCACCAGTCGGCCAGCAATCGGCACAGGGAGGTCTTGGGACTTC. This sequence encodes CATSRPAIGTGRSWDF. Looking up the rest from reference TRBV15 and TRBJ1-2 gives the full variable domain: DAMVIQNPRYQVTQFGKPVTLSCSQTLNHNVMYWYQQKSSQAPKLLFHYYDKDFNNEADTPDNFQSRRPNTSFCFLDIRSPGLGDTAMYLCATSRPAIGTGRSWDFGSGTRLTVV.

The chain couples TRBV25-1 to TRBJ1-2, with 7 bases that match TRBD1. The CDR3 runs 14 residues. Per germline, CDR1 MGHDK and CDR2 SYGVNS. V shed 6 bases, J shed 2 bases, and the junction held 6 bases outside the gene matches. The CDR3 DNA sequence: TGTGCCAGCAGCCGACAGGGTCCCAACTATGGCTACACCTTC. As protein: CASSRQGPNYGYTF.

The J gene is TRBJ1-4, the V gene TRBV4-1; 7 nucleotides align to TRBD1. Germline trimming cut 0 bases from V and 8 bases from J; bases unmatched to any gene: 3. The CDR3 runs to 14 residues. CDR1 and CDR2 (germline): MGHRA, YSYEKL. The DNA of the CDR3 is TGCGCCAGCAGCCAAGACAGGGGGAACGAAAAACTGTTTTTT. Translating it yields CASSQDRGNEKLFF.

The chain employs TRBV7-2 and TRBJ2-1; D is ambiguous. Germline V gene data show CDR1 as SGHTA and CDR2 as FQGNSA. The CDR3 runs to 15 residues. V lost 1 base and J 4 bases, leaving 11 bases between the germline ends. The DNA of the CDR3 is TGTGCCAGCAGCTTAGTAGGGCGATATTACAATGAGCAGTTCTTC. Protein product: CASSLVGRYYNEQFF.

The V and J genes are TRBV19 and TRBJ2-7; D unclear. CDR1 LNHDA and CDR2 SQIVND come from the germline V gene (reference sequence). CDR3 length: 14 amino acids. V lost 1 base and J 6 bases, leaving 13 bases between the germline ends. The CDR3 loop reads CASSIGSTHREQYF. DNA for the CDR3: TGTGCCAGTAGTATAGGTAGCACTCATCGCGAGCAGTACTTC.

V usage is TRBV6-5 and J usage is TRBJ1-1; TRBD1 matches at 7 bases. V gave up 11 bases and J gave up 4 bases; unmatched junction bases: 7. Germline CDR1 reads MNHEY; CDR2 reads SVGAGI. The CDR3 covers 12 residues. The CDR3 sequence is CAAWTGSTEAFF. The CDR3 DNA is TGTGCCGCTTGGACAGGTTCCACTGAAGCTTTCTTT.

This rearrangement joins TRBV29-1 to TRBJ1-2; 9 positions match TRBD1. Germline loops: CDR1 SQVTM, CDR2 ANQGSEA. V was pared by 6 bases and J by 6 bases, with 5 bases of the junction left unmatched. The CDR3 extends over 12 amino acids. The CDR3 bases are TGCAGCGTCGAGGACAGGGGAGATGGCTACACCTTC. Translated, it gives CSVEDRGDGYTF.

The rearrangement joins TRBV5-5 to TRBJ1-2; D remains unclear. This CDR3 region has 13 residues. The V end lost 7 bases, the J end lost 8 bases, and 18 bases lay between the germline ends. Germline V gene data show CDR1 as SGHKS and CDR2 as YYEKEE (reference sequence). CDR3 DNA sequence: TGTGCCAGCCGTTTCAGTGGTTTGGGCGGCTACACCTTC. Protein: CASRFSGLGGYTF. The entire variable domain, with the rest obtained from reference TRBV5-5 and TRBJ1-2, is as follows: DAGVTQSPTHLIKTRGQQVTLRCSPISGHKSVSWYQQVLGQGPQFIFQYYEKEERGRGNFPDRFSARQFPNYSSELNVNALLLGDSALYLCASRFSGLGGYTFGSGTRLTVV.

The chain links TRBV7-9 to TRBJ1-5; 10 nucleotides agree with TRBD1. V gave up 3 bases and J gave up 7 bases; unmatched junction bases: 0. The CDR3 is made up of 13 amino acids. The germline gives CDR1 SEHNR, CDR2 FQNEAQ (reference sequence). As DNA, the CDR3 is TGTGCCAGCAGCTTGGACAGGGGGCAGCCCCAGCATTTT. It specifies CASSLDRGQPQHF.

The V call is TRBV9, the J call TRBJ2-3; 10 bases fit TRBD1. V lost 0 bases and J lost 5; bases outside the gene matches: 12. The V gene's germline CDR1 is SGDLS and CDR2 YYNGEE. CDR3 size: 18 residues. Here the CDR3 reads CASSVDPLGTGVVDTQYF. The CDR3 DNA reads as TGTGCCAGCAGCGTAGACCCTTTGGGGACAGGGGTGGTAGATACGCAGTATTTT.

The chain carries TRBV30 and TRBJ1-1, with D uncertain. Per the germline V gene, CDR1 is GTSNPN and CDR2 is SVGIG (reference sequence). V lost 6 bases to trimming and J lost 4 bases, with 15 bases between them. This CDR3 contains 13 residues. The CDR3 nucleotides read TGTGCCTGTAAACTCGGGGTTCGCACTGAAGCTTTCTTT. Protein product: CACKLGVRTEAFF.

The chain couples TRBV7-9 to TRBJ2-3; D call uncertain. CDR3 length: 13 residues. The V and J ends lost 1 base and 5 bases respectively, with 7 bases between them. Germline V gene lookup returns CDR1 SEHNR and CDR2 FQNEAQ (reference sequence). The CDR3, as DNA: TGTGCCAGCAGCTTAGAGCTAATAGATACGCAGTATTTT. This translates into CASSLELIDTQYF.

The gene calls are TRBV5-1 and TRBJ2-7, with TRBD2 matching over 12 bases. With V trimmed by 0 bases and J by 6 bases, 1 base remained unmatched. CDR1 SGHRS and CDR2 YFSETQ come from the germline V gene. The CDR3 loop spans 14 amino acids. The DNA for the CDR3 is TGCGCCAGCAGCTTGGCACTAGCGGGAGGCGAGCAGTACTTC. Protein: CASSLALAGGEQYF. Variable domain in full (rest from reference TRBV5-1 and TRBJ2-7): KAGVTQTPRYLIKTRGQQVTLSCSPISGHRSVSWYQQTPGQGLQFLFEYFSETQRNKGNFPGRFSGRQFSNSRSEMNVSTLELGDSALYLCASSLALAGGEQYFGPGTRLTVT.

The genes are TRBV6-5 and TRBJ2-7, with D hard to call. The V gene's germline CDR1 is MNHEY and CDR2 SVGAGI. This CDR3 has 12 residues. With 8 bases removed from V and 0 bases from J, the gap between germline ends came to 8 bases. The CDR3 loop reads CASWSLSYEQYF. Written as DNA, the CDR3 is TGTGCCAGCTGGTCCCTCTCCTACGAGCAGTACTTC.